This T cell receptor beta chain was profiled in a study of shared clonotypes between healthy human individuals. In the naive CD8 group, cells lacked CD45RO and were positively selected for CCR7, so terminally differentiated effector memory CD45RA+ cells were left out. There were only Caucasian adults among the donors, and all lived in Nashville, Tennessee. Genomic DNA (from each subset) was split evenly across several immunoSEQ plates. The sorted-subset replicate PCRs were given roughly 190 ng DNA, which is tens of thousands of T cell genomes. TCRdb's copy holds only in-frame clones and misses some; the assay was immunoSEQ multiplex PCR. The data hold under 700,000 clones, with 95% observed a single time. The TCR comes from a woman in her thirties in good health. Sequences were obtained from naive CD8+ T cells sorted from blood.

CDR3 residues: CASSRETGTGVFASNQPQHF. DNA of the CDR3: TGTGCCAGCAGTCGAGAAACCGGGACAGGGGTTTTCGCGAGCAATCAGCCCCAGCATTTT. V and J are TRBV28 and TRBJ1-5, with 10 bases matching TRBD1. The germline gives CDR1 MDHEN, CDR2 SYDVKM. Losses at the gene ends were 5 bases for V and 1 base for J; bases not matched to a gene: 17. The CDR3 sequence is 20 residues long. Complete variable domain (other parts from reference TRBV28 and TRBJ1-5): DVKVTQSSRYLVKRTGEKVFLECVQDMDHENMFWYRQDPGLGLRLIYFSYDVKMKEKGDIPEGYSVSREKKERFSLILESASTNQTSMYLCASSRETGTGVFASNQPQHFGDGTRLSIL.